Shown below are 6 T cell receptor beta chains from a single sample sequenced in a study of cytomegalovirus exposure and HLA in healthy donors. The table came from immunoSEQ multiplex PCR; TCRdb's copy has only in-frame clones and leaves some out. This sample has roughly 120,000 clones; 80% to 90% occur once, and the top ten carry 4% to 5.5%. The sample comprised PBMCs. The origin of the receptors is a man between 18 and 35 years old in good health and CMV-seropositive.

V and J are TRBV6-1 and TRBJ1-5; D is undetermined. Germline values: CDR1 MNHNS, CDR2 SASEGT. V was cut by 6 bases and J by 8 bases, with 17 bases left in between. This CDR3 contains 14 residues. CDR3 in DNA: TGTGCCAGCAGAGACGGGAATGGGTTTGAGCCCCAGCATTTT. As protein: CASRDGNGFEPQHF.

The chain uses TRBV15 and TRBJ2-7; 9 bases align to TRBD1. Germline CDR1 and CDR2: LNHNV and YYDKDF (reference sequence). J lost 3 bases, V lost 1 base, and 4 bases had no gene match. The CDR3 extends over 15 amino acids. The CDR3 region is CATSRAGTGNYEQYF. The CDR3 DNA reads as TGTGCCACCAGCAGAGCGGGGACAGGGAACTACGAGCAGTACTTC. The full variable domain, completed using reference TRBV15 and TRBJ2-7, is DAMVIQNPRYQVTQFGKPVTLSCSQTLNHNVMYWYQQKSSQAPKLLFHYYDKDFNNEADTPDNFQSRRPNTSFCFLDIRSPGLGDTAMYLCATSRAGTGNYEQYFGPGTRLTVT.

The chain employs TRBV28 and TRBJ1-6, with 11 bases fitting TRBD1. The CDR3 has 18 residues. The J segment lost 4 bases and the V segment lost 5 bases, leaving 10 bases of the junction unmatched. Germline V gene sequence: CDR1 MDHEN, CDR2 SYDVKM. For the CDR3, the DNA is TGTGCCAGCAGTATCAACCCCGGGACAGGGGGATATAATTCACCCCTCCACTTT. The encoded protein is CASSINPGTGGYNSPLHF. The complete variable domain, with remaining parts taken from reference TRBV28 and TRBJ1-6, reads DVKVTQSSRYLVKRTGEKVFLECVQDMDHENMFWYRQDPGLGLRLIYFSYDVKMKEKGDIPEGYSVSREKKERFSLILESASTNQTSMYLCASSINPGTGGYNSPLHFGNGTRLTVT.

The gene calls are TRBV25-1 and TRBJ1-6; no clear D. The CDR3 sequence is 12 residues long. Germline V gene data show CDR1 as MGHDK and CDR2 as SYGVNS. V lost 5 bases and J 8 bases, leaving 7 bases between the germline ends. In DNA, the CDR3 is TGTGCCAGCAGTACTACTTATTCACCCCTCCACTTT. It specifies CASSTTYSPLHF.

The V gene is TRBV6-1, the J gene TRBJ2-3; 7 bases map to TRBD1. Germline assignment: CDR1 MNHNS and CDR2 SASEGT. CDR3 size: 16 residues. V lost 2 bases and J lost 2; bases outside the gene matches: 7. CDR3 nucleotide sequence: TGTGCCAGCAGTGAACAAGGCAGGGGGTACACAGATACGCAGTATTTT. Protein sequence: CASSEQGRGYTDTQYF.

The chain uses TRBV5-4 and TRBJ1-1; D is perhaps TRBD1 (5 bases). Trimming stripped 4 bases from V and 3 bases from J, with 16 bases between. Germline V CDR1 and CDR2: SGHNT, YYREEE (reference sequence). The CDR3 length is 15 residues. The CDR3 DNA follows: TGTGCCAGCAGCCACCAGGGCAGGGTTGACACTGAAGCTTTCTTT. Translation gives CASSHQGRVDTEAFF.